This record looks at one T cell receptor (beta chain) sequence and its context. Germline V gives CDR1 LNHNV, CDR2 YYDKDF (reference sequence). The CDR3 is made up of 15 amino acids. V lost 4 bases, J lost 2 bases, and 12 bases lay in between. Only in-frame clones appear in the TCRdb table, and some are missing; sequencing was by immunoSEQ multiplex PCR. The table records about 170,000 clones, 70% to 85% of them present only once. This entry is derived from a study of blood T cell repertoires in COVID-19. Across the whole study: PBMCs, B-cell-depleted T cells, or T cells were the source of the cDNA or gDNA that made up the material.

Sequencing was done on a sample of peripheral blood. This receptor was obtained from a woman between 35 and 50 years old with COVID-19, enrolled during active disease. The chain combines TRBV15 with TRBJ1-5, with a possible D match to TRBD1 (5 bases). The CDR3 reads CATSIGVPGNQPQHF. The CDR3 region has the DNA TGTGCCACCAGCATAGGGGTCCCTGGCAATCAGCCCCAGCATTTT.